This TCR beta chain comes out of a study of CD8+ T cells in alopecia areata. Study at large: The tofacitinib course ran for 6 to 18 months and was followed by 6 months off drug. Findings and limits, study-wide: While patients received tofacitinib, many expanded lesional clones remained present in scalp and blood. In scalp, tofacitinib significantly decreased clonality and expanded CD8+ clones among the top 100.

The germline V gene encodes CDR1 MNHNY and CDR2 SVGAGI (reference sequence). The CDR3 is made up of 14 amino acids. V lost 5 bases to trimming and J lost 2 bases; unmatched junction nucleotides: 6. This clone was observed a few times. The antigen remains unidentified. Sample treatment: oral pan-JAK inhibitor, 5-10 mg twice daily. Lesional scalp punch biopsies and peripheral blood came from alopecia areata patients. Extracted from the samples, RNA was reverse transcribed into cDNA to serve as the sequencing template. Sequencing used immunoSEQ multiplex PCR; TCRdb keeps in-frame clones, though not all of them. The sample has approximately 110,000 clones; roughly three fifths are singletons.

Sequences were derived from CD8+ T cells sorted from blood, sampled at week 24, from a patient treated with tofacitinib. The sequence was collected from a human donor with alopecia areata. V gene TRBV6-6 combines with J gene TRBJ2-7; 7 nucleotides agree with TRBD2. CDR3 DNA sequence: TGTGCCAGCAGTGGGGAGGGAAGCGCCTACGAGCAGTACTTC. Its translation: CASSGEGSAYEQYF.